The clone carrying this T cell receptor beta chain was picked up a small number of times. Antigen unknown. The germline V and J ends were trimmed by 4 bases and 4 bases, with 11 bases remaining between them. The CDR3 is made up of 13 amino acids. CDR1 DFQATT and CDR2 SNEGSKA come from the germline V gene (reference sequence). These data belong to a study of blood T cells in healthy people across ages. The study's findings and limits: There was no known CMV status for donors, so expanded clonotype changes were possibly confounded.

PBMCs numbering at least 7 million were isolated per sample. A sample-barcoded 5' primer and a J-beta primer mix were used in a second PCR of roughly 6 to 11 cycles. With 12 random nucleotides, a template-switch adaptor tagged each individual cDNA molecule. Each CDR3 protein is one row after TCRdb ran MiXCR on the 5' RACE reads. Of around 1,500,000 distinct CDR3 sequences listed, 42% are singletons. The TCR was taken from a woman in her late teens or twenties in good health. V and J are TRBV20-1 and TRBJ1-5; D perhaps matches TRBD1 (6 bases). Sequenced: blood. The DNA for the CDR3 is TGCAGTGCTACCACAGGGACTAATCAGCCCCAGCATTTT. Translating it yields CSATTGTNQPQHF.